A single sample gave rise to the 14 T cell receptor beta chains below, sequenced in a study of shared clonotypes between healthy human individuals. Libraries were prepared by immunoSEQ multiplex PCR; TCRdb keeps only in-frame clonotypes and omits some of them. The sample shows about 980,000 clones, more than 75% of them seen only once. The sequencing sample was made of memory CD4+ T cells sorted from blood. The subset: CD45RA-negative fraction. The source of these receptors is a man aged 18 to 35 in good health.

The V and J genes are TRBV10-3 and TRBJ2-7, with 9 positions matching TRBD1. There are 14 residues in the CDR3. Looked up from germline, CDR1 is ENHRY and CDR2 is SYGVKD. V was clipped by 4 bases and J by 4 bases; unmatched bases: 5. CDR3 residues: CAISGRDREYEQYF. The CDR3 DNA sequence: TGTGCCATCAGTGGTAGGGACAGGGAGTACGAGCAGTACTTC.

This clone has only a few counts. This chain connects TRBV10-2 to TRBJ2-2; D is perhaps TRBD1 (6 bases). Germline lookup yields CDR1 WSHSY and CDR2 SAAADI. V lost 0 bases and J lost 5, with 7 bases in between. The CDR3 is 14 amino acids. CDR3 sequence: CASSESQGTGELFF. CDR3 DNA sequence: TGCGCCAGCAGTGAGTCGCAGGGGACCGGGGAGCTGTTTTTT.

This rearrangement joins TRBV11-2 to TRBJ2-7, with TRBD2 identical over 7 bases. V dropped 4 bases and J dropped 2; count of bases not matched to a gene: 8. The length of the CDR3 is 15 residues. Germline V lookup: CDR1 SGHAT, CDR2 FQNNGV. CDR3 in amino acids: CASSYRSGGTYEQYF. The CDR3, as DNA: TGTGCCAGCAGCTACCGGTCGGGGGGTACCTACGAGCAGTACTTC.

This chain's CDR3 is CASIGELASQETQYF. The CDR3 nucleotides read TGTGCCAGCATTGGGGAGCTAGCGTCCCAAGAGACCCAGTACTTC. This chain joins TRBV2 and TRBJ2-5, with TRBD2 as a possible D gene (6 bases). The germline CDR1 and CDR2 sequences are SNHLY and FYNNEI. V gave up 7 bases and J gave up 1 base, with 16 bases separating them. The CDR3 is 15 amino acids.

This chain uses TRBV28 with TRBJ1-2; D uncertain. V lost 8 bases and J 0 bases, leaving 16 bases between the germline ends. CDR1 MDHEN and CDR2 SYDVKM come from the germline V gene. The CDR3 contains 15 residues. The CDR3, as DNA: TGTGCCAGCCGCCCGGGAGGGATTACTAACTATGGCTACACCTTC. Translated: CASRPGGITNYGYTF.

The table lists this clone with a count of one. V usage is TRBV1 and J usage is TRBJ1-6. TRBV1 is reported as a pseudogene. The CDR3 contains 16 residues. CDR3 region: CTSSQGRDAYNSPLHF. CDR3 coding DNA: TGCACCAGCAGCCAAGGCCGGGACGCCTATAATTCACCCCTCCACTTT.

V is TRBV19 and J is TRBJ1-2, with 8 bases lining up with TRBD1. Germline trimming cut 7 bases from V and 5 bases from J; bases unmatched to any gene: 9. The CDR3 is 14 residues long. Germline V gene sequence: CDR1 LNHDA, CDR2 SQIVND (reference sequence). CDR3 protein: CASTGTGILYGYTF. CDR3 DNA: TGTGCCAGTACGGGGACAGGAATTTTATATGGCTACACCTTC.

The chain links TRBV29-1 to TRBJ2-7; D ambiguous. The CDR3 has 13 amino acids. The V and J ends lost 4 bases and 3 bases respectively, with 13 bases between them. Germline CDR1 SQVTM, CDR2 ANQGSEA. CDR3 nucleotide sequence: TGCAGCGTTGTCGCGACACAAAGCTACGAGCAGTACTTC. This gives the protein CSVVATQSYEQYF.

The chain is built from TRBV21-1 and TRBJ2-5; the table names TRBD2, a call not compared with the DNA. TRBV21-1 is recorded as a pseudogene. CDR3 length: 18 residues. The chain's CDR3 is CASSKEKTFGLGEETQYF. The DNA for the CDR3 is TGTGCCAGCAGCAAAGAGAAAACTTTTGGACTAGGAGAAGAGACCCAGTACTTC.

This clone has a single count. V gene TRBV5-6 combines with J gene TRBJ2-1; unclear D gene. V shed 7 bases and J shed 0 bases, with 11 bases lying between them. Germline V gives CDR1 SGHDT, CDR2 YYEEEE. The length of the CDR3 is 14 residues. CDR3 residues: CASAVGFSYNEQFF. Here the CDR3 DNA reads TGTGCCAGCGCAGTGGGTTTCTCCTACAATGAGCAGTTCTTC.

The chain has TRBV10-3 and TRBJ2-6; 10 positions agree with TRBD1. The trim removed 4 bases at V and 1 base at J, leaving 4 bases unmatched. Germline CDR1 is ENHRY and CDR2 is SYGVKD. The CDR3 contains 17 residues. The CDR3 is CAISAGDRGSGANVLTF. CDR3 coding DNA: TGTGCCATCAGTGCGGGGGACAGGGGATCTGGGGCCAACGTCCTGACTTTC.

As regards this clone: This specimen includes other DNA sequences encoding the same CDR3. This chain links TRBV7-2 with TRBJ1-4; no clear D. The V gene's germline CDR1 is SGHTA and CDR2 FQGNSA. Trimming shortened V by 3 bases and J by 8 bases, and 7 bases separated the two germline ends. This CDR3 spans 12 amino acids. The DNA for the CDR3 is TGTGCCAGCAGCTTTGTGGGAGAAAAACTGTTTTTT. Its protein is CASSFVGEKLFF.

On this clone: Relative to the germline gene, one junction end is altered; a read error may explain this. V usage is TRBV7-7 and J usage is TRBJ2-2, with TRBD2 identical over 9 bases. CDR3 length: 13 residues. Germline values: CDR1 SSHAT, CDR2 FNYEAQ (reference sequence). The CDR3 DNA is TGTGCTAGCAGCTTAGCGGGAGCCGGGGAGCTGTTTTTT. Amino acids: CASSLAGAGELFF.

The chain is built from TRBV15 and TRBJ2-7; TRBD1 agrees at 9 bases. The CDR3 runs to 15 residues. The V gene's germline CDR1 is LNHNV and CDR2 YYDKDF (reference sequence). V lost 0 bases, J lost 3 bases, and 3 bases stayed unmatched. CDR3 loop: CATSREQGAYYEQYF. CDR3 nucleotides: TGTGCCACCAGCAGAGAACAGGGGGCTTACTACGAGCAGTACTTC.